Listed here are 4 T cell receptor beta chains from one sample, sequenced in a study of blood T cell repertoires in COVID-19. Repertoires were generated with immunoSEQ multiplex PCR, while TCRdb's copy carries only in-frame clones and drops some. The data show almost 400,000 clones, 88% seen once. Material for sequencing was PBMCs or T cells enriched from blood (not recorded which). Receptor source: a woman in her twenties or thirties with acute COVID-19.

V usage is TRBV13 and J usage is TRBJ2-7, with a weak D call TRBD2 (6 bases). With 0 bases removed from V and 0 bases from J, the gap between germline ends came to 12 bases. The CDR3 has 16 amino acids. Germline loops: CDR1 PRHDT, CDR2 FYEKMQ (reference sequence). CDR3 loop: CASSLGRGMASYEQYF. In DNA form, the CDR3 reads TGTGCCAGCAGCTTAGGCCGGGGGATGGCCTCCTACGAGCAGTACTTC.

V and J are TRBV6-5 and TRBJ1-2, with TRBD1 matching 7 bases. The CDR3 is 13 residues long. The J segment lost 4 bases and the V segment lost 8 bases, leaving 7 bases of the junction unmatched. Germline V CDR1 and CDR2: MNHEY, SVGAGI. CDR3 DNA sequence: TGTGCCAGCCGGCCCAGGGGGGTCTATGGCTACACCTTC. Translation: CASRPRGVYGYTF.

This chain joins TRBV4-3 and TRBJ2-1; D is perhaps TRBD1 (6 bases). Trimming stripped 4 bases from V and 4 bases from J, with 11 bases between. The CDR3 has 14 amino acids. CDR1 LGHNA and CDR2 YSLEER come from the germline V gene. The CDR3: CASSRTAEYNEQFF. CDR3 DNA sequence: TGCGCCAGCAGCCGGACAGCGGAGTACAATGAGCAGTTCTTC.

The chain joins TRBV24-1 to TRBJ2-3; a weak D match, TRBD1 (5 bases). This CDR3 contains 14 residues. CDR1 is KGHDR and CDR2 is SFDVKD in the germline V gene. V dropped 10 bases and J dropped 3 bases, with 16 bases sitting between them. The CDR3 DNA reads TGTGCCACGCGTGCGGACACACGAACAGATACGCAGTATTTT. Residues: CATRADTRTDTQYF.